This is a list of T cell receptor beta chains from one sample in a study of metastatic and nonmetastatic thyroid tumors. With MiXCR, TCRdb called clones anew from the PCR reads. The sample lists fewer than 6,000 clones; roughly 25% were seen once. What was sequenced was adjacent normal tissue. The receptor source for this set is a male donor with papillary thyroid cancer or a benign thyroid nodule (not recorded which). Some clones in this sample may be carry-over from other donors' samples. Both conserved end residues are part of each CDR3. Each record gives: clone size, V gene, J gene, D gene, CDR3 protein, CDR3 DNA. D genes are given only for firm matches. Size is omitted from some rows. Given values are once, few, many or a class for expanded clones.

few	TRBV27	TRBJ1-1	.	CASSLSGSWTEAFF	TGTGCCAGCAGTTTATCTGGGAGTTGGACTGAAGCTTTCTTT
.	TRBV9	TRBJ1-3	.	CASSARDGFSGNTIYF	TGTGCCAGCAGCGCCCGGGACGGCTTCTCTGGAAACACCATATATTTT
.	TRBV5-1	TRBJ2-7	.	CASSLGVQSSYEQYF	TGCGCCAGCAGCCTGGGAGTTCAGAGCTCCTACGAGCAGTACTTC
.	TRBV20-1	TRBJ1-4	.	CSARDPRGSNEKLFF	TGCAGTGCTAGAGATCCCAGGGGTTCTAATGAAAAACTGTTTTTT
once	TRBV7-8	TRBJ2-1	TRBD1	CASSLGDREVNEQFF	TGTGCCAGCAGCTTAGGGGACAGGGAGGTCAATGAGCAGTTCTTC
.	TRBV12-3/TRBV12-4	TRBJ2-2	TRBD2	CASSFTSASGGLFF	TGTGCCAGCAGTTTCACTAGCGCTTCCGGAGGGCTGTTTTTT
.	TRBV12-3/TRBV12-4	TRBJ1-1	.	CASSLTANTEAFF	TGTGCCAGCAGTTTAACAGCAAACACTGAAGCTTTCTTT
large	TRBV6-2/TRBV6-3	TRBJ2-7	.	CASRVGPMEQYF	TGTGCCAGCAGGGTGGGCCCAATGGAGCAGTACTTC
.	TRBV5-1	TRBJ1-1	.	CASSLGQPNTEAFF	TGCGCCAGCAGCTTGGGACAGCCGAACACTGAAGCTTTCTTT
few	TRBV28	TRBJ1-1	.	CASSSTVEAFF	TGTGCCAGCAGTTCGACAGTTGAAGCTTTCTTT
medium-sized	TRBV6-6	TRBJ2-6	.	CASSYRQGAGANVLTF	TGTGCCAGCAGTTACCGCCAGGGTGCTGGGGCCAACGTCCTGACTTTC
medium-sized	TRBV3-1	TRBJ2-1	TRBD2	CASSLRGLAGVHEQFF	TGTGCCAGCAGCCTCAGGGGGCTAGCGGGAGTGCATGAGCAGTTCTTC
few	TRBV5-1	TRBJ2-7	TRBD2	CASSSTSGGSNEQYF	TGCGCCAGCAGCTCGACTAGCGGAGGGTCGAACGAGCAGTACTTC